This T cell receptor (beta chain) emerged from a study of blood T cell repertoires in COVID-19. TCRdb's table, derived via immunoSEQ multiplex PCR, lists solely in-frame clones and lacks some. The table lists hundreds of thousands of clones, just over 85% of them singletons. CDR1 and CDR2 from the germline V gene are ENHRY and SYGVKD. The CDR3 is made up of 15 amino acids. Trimming cost V 11 bases and J 2 bases; bases outside gene matches: 13. V is TRBV10-3 and J is TRBJ2-3, with TRBD2 matching 7 bases. The sequenced sample consisted of peripheral blood. The sequence derives from a young woman with active or convalescent COVID-19. This CDR3 is CASMRLADDTDTQYF. For the CDR3, the DNA is TGTGCCTCAATGAGGCTAGCGGACGACACAGATACGCAGTATTTT.